Listed here are 9 T cell receptor beta chains from one sample, sequenced in a study of cytomegalovirus exposure and HLA in healthy donors. The PCR made use of 60 Vbeta and 13 Jbeta primers. Using immunoSEQ multiplex PCR, the repertoire was profiled, and TCRdb retains in-frame clones only, with some absent. This sample carries approximately 190,000 clones, roughly 76% of them seen once, and the ten largest clones take about 5.7%. Sequencing was carried out using PBMCs. The receptors originated from a man aged 35 to 55 in good health and CMV-seropositive.

The gene calls are TRBV27 and TRBJ2-3, with TRBD2 matching over 12 bases. With V trimmed by 6 bases and J by 3 bases, 10 bases remained unmatched. The CDR3 has 17 residues. Germline V gene data show CDR1 as MNHEY and CDR2 as SMNVEV (reference sequence). The CDR3 region is CASRGSRLAGVTDTQYF. The CDR3 region has the DNA TGTGCCAGCAGGGGAAGTCGACTAGCGGGGGTTACAGATACGCAGTATTTT.

The rearrangement uses TRBV15 and TRBJ2-7, with 9 bases aligning to TRBD2. The V gene's germline CDR1 is LNHNV and CDR2 YYDKDF (reference sequence). The CDR3 has 16 amino acids. V was clipped by 0 bases and J by 6 bases; unmatched bases: 9. CDR3 protein: CATSRDEGGGAGEQYF. In DNA, the CDR3 is TGTGCCACCAGCAGAGATGAAGGCGGGGGGGCCGGCGAGCAGTACTTC.

The chain has TRBV21-1 and TRBJ2-7; TRBD2 is the table's D call, not checked against the DNA. TRBV21-1 has pseudogene status. CDR3 length: 17 residues. As DNA, the CDR3 is TGTGCCAGCAGCAAAGCGGAGGCCGACGACTTTTCCTACGAGCAGTACTTC. Translation: CASSKAEADDFSYEQYF.

The chain's CDR3 is CASSVWGANQPQHF. The CDR3 coding sequence is TGTGCCAGCAGCGTATGGGGCGCAAATCAGCCCCAGCATTTT. This chain uses TRBV9 with TRBJ1-5, with a possible D match to TRBD1 (5 bases). The CDR3 covers 14 residues. CDR1 is SGDLS, CDR2 YYNGEE, per germline. V was shortened by 1 base and J by 4 bases, with 9 bases between the two germline ends.

The chain has TRBV7-2 and TRBJ2-7, with TRBD2 matching over 13 bases. This CDR3 is built from 15 residues. CDR1 and CDR2 from the germline V gene are SGHTA and FQGNSA. The trim removed 2 bases at V and 4 bases at J, leaving 2 bases unmatched. The CDR3 nucleotides are TGTGCCAGCAGCTTAACTAGCGGGGGGGCATACGAGCAGTACTTC. Translating gives CASSLTSGGAYEQYF.

This chain links TRBV21-1 with TRBJ1-4; the D call in the table, TRBD1, was not verified against the DNA. TRBV21-1 counts as a pseudogene. This CDR3 spans 15 amino acids. The CDR3 protein is CASCLRGTEEEKLFF. CDR3 in DNA: TGTGCCAGCTGCCTTCGAGGGACAGAAGAGGAAAAACTGTTTTTT.

V usage is TRBV9 and J usage is TRBJ1-2, with 9 nucleotides matching TRBD1. The CDR3 length is 14 residues. CDR1 is SGDLS, CDR2 YYNGEE, per germline. J was trimmed by 6 bases and V by 7 bases; bases with no gene match: 10. The CDR3 region is CASGSRDRADGYTF. Written as DNA, the CDR3 is TGTGCCAGCGGGAGCCGGGACAGGGCTGATGGCTACACCTTC.

The chain recombines TRBV18 with TRBJ2-7; 9 nucleotides agree with TRBD1. The V segment lost 1 base and the J segment 5 bases; nucleotides outside the gene matches: 3. The CDR3 extends over 14 amino acids. The germline V gene has CDR1 KGHSH and CDR2 LQKENI. In DNA, the CDR3 is TGTGCCAGCTCACCACTGGACAGGGGACACGAGCAGTACTTC. Translated: CASSPLDRGHEQYF.

The DNA for the CDR3 is TGTGCCGGACGGACAGGGCCTAATGAAAAACTGTTTTTT. This gives the protein CAGRTGPNEKLFF. The chain employs TRBV28 and TRBJ1-4; 8 bases fit TRBD1. Germline V CDR1 and CDR2: MDHEN, SYDVKM. CDR3 length: 13 amino acids. The trim removed 11 bases at V and 3 bases at J, leaving 5 bases unmatched.